Reported below is one TCR beta chain. Antigen unknown. This entry belongs to a study of cytotoxic CD8 clonotypes in ibrutinib-treated CLL. Background on the study: Partial responses totalled roughly 24 and complete responses 2; after median 68 months, roughly 14 remained remitted and approximately twelve progressed.

TCRdb's table, derived via immunoSEQ multiplex PCR, lists solely in-frame clones and lacks some. The profile shows 55,000 to 80,000 clones, 75% to 95% of them singletons. CDR3 length equals 16 residues. The J segment lost 8 bases and the V segment lost 5 bases, leaving 11 bases of the junction unmatched. Germline lookup yields CDR1 SGHTA and CDR2 FQGNSA. The study's findings and limits: Clonality grew at ibrutinib response; at progression, it decreased back toward baseline.

The specimen was PBMCs, collected after 12 months of ibrutinib treatment. The V call is TRBV7-2, the J call TRBJ2-1, with 11 bases aligning to TRBD1. This clonotype was sampled from a human donor with chronic lymphocytic leukemia. CDR3 amino acids: CASSLRGGQGEDEQFF. The DNA of the CDR3 is TGTGCCAGCAGCCTACGTGGGGGACAGGGGGAGGATGAGCAGTTCTTC.